A selection of T cell receptor beta chains follows, all from one sample in a study of shared clonotypes between healthy human individuals. Only in-frame clones appear in the TCRdb table, and some are missing; sequencing was by immunoSEQ multiplex PCR. The sample has around 2,000,000 clones, 95% seen once. The material sequenced was naive CD4+ T cells sorted from blood. These receptors came from a man aged 18 to 30 in good health. Both conserved end residues are part of each CDR3. D genes are given only for firm matches. The listing skips clone size in some rows; elsewhere it reads once, few, many or a size class.

NA	NA	TRBV28	TRBJ1-1	CASSDPLRGNTEALF	TGTGCCAGCAGTGACCCTCTACGGGGGAACACTGAAGCTCTCTTT
NA	NA	TRBV5-1	TRBJ1-1	CASSSKENTEAFF	TGCGCCAGCAGCTCTAAAGAGAACACTGAAGCTTTCTTT
NA	NA	TRBV19	TRBJ2-7	CASSIVGGQYEQYF	TGTGCCAGTAGTATAGTCGGGGGCCAGTACGAGCAGTACTTC
NA	NA	TRBV9	TRBJ2-5	CASSPQNQETQYF	TGTGCCAGCAGCCCCCAGAACCAAGAGACCCAGTACTTC
NA	NA	TRBV28	TRBJ2-3	CASSYYERGSDTQYF	TGTGCCAGCAGCTACTACGAGAGGGGATCGGATACGCAGTATTTT
NA	NA	TRBV4-1	TRBJ1-5	CASSPRDAGNQPQHF	TGCGCCAGCAGCCCCCGGGACGCCGGCAATCAGCCCCAGCATTTT
NA	NA	TRBV5-1	TRBJ1-3	CASSLDAIGAGNTIYF	TGCGCCAGCAGCTTGGATGCTATAGGGGCAGGAAACACCATATATTTT
TRBD2	NA	TRBV30	TRBJ2-4	CAWSFSSGGTKNIQYF	TGTGCCTGGAGTTTTTCAAGCGGGGGGACCAAAAACATTCAGTACTTC
NA	NA	TRBV5-6	TRBJ1-4	CASSLGGIDEKLFF	TGTGCCAGCAGCTTGGGGGGTATCGATGAAAAACTGTTTTTT
NA	NA	TRBV6-5	TRBJ1-1	CASSYSLAGSGEAFF	TGTGCCAGCAGTTACTCTTTAGCAGGGAGTGGTGAAGCTTTCTTT
NA	NA	TRBV4-3	TRBJ2-5	CASSRQLTSKQTQYF	TGCGCCAGCAGCCGACAACTGACTAGTAAGCAGACCCAGTACTTC
NA	NA	TRBV11-2	TRBJ1-5	CASSLDGFSNQPQHF	TGTGCCAGCAGCTTAGATGGATTCAGCAATCAGCCCCAGCATTTT
TRBD2	NA	TRBV6-5	TRBJ2-1	CASSYFGTSAYNEQFF	TGTGCCAGCAGTTACTTTGGGACTAGTGCCTACAATGAGCAGTTCTTC
NA	NA	TRBV12-5	TRBJ2-6	CASGRDTYSGANVLTF	TGTGCTAGTGGCCGGGACACATACTCTGGGGCCAACGTCCTGACTTTC
TRBD1	NA	TRBV28	TRBJ2-7	CASSAPGQGVNEQYF	TGTGCCAGCAGTGCACCGGGACAGGGGGTCAACGAGCAGTACTTC
NA	NA	TRBV2	TRBJ1-3	CASSERSSSSGNTIYF	TGTGCCAGCAGTGAAAGATCTTCGAGCTCTGGAAACACCATATATTTT
NA	NA	TRBV6-1	TRBJ1-5	CASSRLLNQPQHF	TGTGCCAGCAGTCGACTGTTAAATCAGCCCCAGCATTTT
NA	NA	TRBV6-1	TRBJ1-1	CASSEKGSGLGDTEAFF	TGTGCCAGCAGTGAAAAAGGAAGTGGCCTGGGTGACACTGAAGCTTTCTTT
NA	NA	TRBV5-1	TRBJ2-3	CASSLVHATTDTQYF	TGCGCCAGCAGCTTGGTCCACGCAACAACAGATACGCAGTATTTT
TRBD1	NA	TRBV7-2	TRBJ1-6	CASSLRQGGNSPLHF	TGTGCCAGCAGCCTTAGACAGGGAGGTAATTCACCCCTCCACTTT
NA	once	TRBV2	TRBJ1-4	CASSVRGGGNEKLFF	TGTGCCAGCAGTGTGCGGGGTGGTGGTAATGAAAAACTGTTTTTT
TRBD2	NA	TRBV29-1	TRBJ2-1	CSVEERGAGNEQFF	TGCAGCGTTGAAGAGCGGGGGGCGGGCAATGAGCAGTTCTTC
TRBD1	few	TRBV2	TRBJ1-6	CASGTGGFNSPLHF	TGTGCCAGCGGGACAGGGGGCTTCAATTCACCCCTCCACTTT
TRBD1	NA	TRBV11-2	TRBJ2-5	CASSPGWFVGTGAGETQYF	TGTGCCAGCAGCCCAGGGTGGTTCGTCGGGACAGGGGCCGGGGAGACCCAGTACTTC
NA	NA	TRBV30	TRBJ2-3	CAWHFPGVDTQYF	TGTGCCTGGCACTTTCCGGGGGTGGATACGCAGTATTTT
NA	NA	TRBV4-2	TRBJ2-3	CASSQETTVATDTQYF	TGTGCCAGCAGCCAAGAGACTACGGTAGCCACAGATACGCAGTATTTT
NA	NA	TRBV27	TRBJ1-2	CASSLKTGPNYGYTF	TGTGCCAGCAGTTTAAAGACAGGCCCTAACTATGGCTACACCTTC
TRBD1	NA	TRBV19	TRBJ1-6	CASSERQGSYNSPLHF	TGTGCCAGTAGTGAAAGACAGGGGTCCTATAATTCACCCCTCCACTTT
NA	once	TRBV5-1	TRBJ1-6	CASSLGTTGYFWTLHF	TGCGCCAGCAGCTTGGGGACTACAGGGTACTTCTGGACCCTCCACTTT
NA	NA	TRBV10-3	TRBJ2-7	CAIRRQAGEQYF	TGTGCCATCAGAAGGCAGGCCGGGGAGCAGTACTTC
NA	NA	TRBV7-9	TRBJ2-7	CASSSRFLEQYF	TGTGCCAGCAGCTCGCGGTTCCTCGAGCAGTACTTC
NA	NA	TRBV27	TRBJ1-6	CASSFSATVRSSPLHF	TGTGCCAGCAGTTTTTCCGCGACAGTAAGATCTTCACCCCTCCACTTT
NA	NA	TRBV6-6	TRBJ2-7	CASSYVSDSEQYF	TGTGCCAGCAGTTACGTGTCAGACTCCGAGCAGTACTTC
NA	once	TRBV7-8	TRBJ1-6	CASSLAQGWNSPLHF	TGTGCCAGCAGCTTAGCGCAGGGATGGAATTCACCCCTCCACTTT
NA	NA	TRBV6-6	TRBJ1-3	CASSGTMGSGNTIYF	TGTGCCAGCAGTGGGACGATGGGCTCTGGAAACACCATATATTTT
NA	NA	TRBV7-9	TRBJ2-2	CASSPLGRGDTGELFF	TGTGCCAGCAGCCCCCTGGGAAGGGGGGACACCGGGGAGCTGTTTTTT
TRBD2	once	TRBV7-9	TRBJ2-5	CASSSGLAGETQYF	TGTGCCAGCAGCTCGGGACTAGCAGGAGAGACCCAGTACTTC
NA	NA	TRBV2	TRBJ1-1	CASSDPTPNAEAFF	TGTGCCAGCAGTGACCCCACCCCTAACGCTGAAGCTTTCTTT
NA	NA	TRBV4-1	TRBJ2-7	CASSQDIGTGDPRDEQYF	TGCGCCAGCAGCCAAGATATTGGCACCGGGGACCCACGAGACGAGCAGTACTTC
TRBD1	NA	TRBV28	TRBJ1-2	CASSPSKEGARGYTF	TGTGCCAGCAGTCCCTCAAAGGAGGGGGCACGTGGCTACACCTTC
TRBD2	NA	TRBV2	TRBJ2-7	CASSEAEGLAGRNEQYF	TGTGCCAGCAGTGAAGCGGAGGGTCTAGCGGGGAGGAACGAGCAGTACTTC
NA	NA	TRBV12-5	TRBJ1-4	CASGLVAGGVREKLFF	TGTGCTAGTGGTTTGGTAGCTGGGGGGGTTCGTGAAAAACTGTTTTTT
TRBD1	NA	TRBV7-2	TRBJ1-2	CASSLHGTGVDYGYTF	TGTGCCAGCAGCTTGCATGGGACAGGGGTTGACTATGGCTACACCTTC
NA	once	TRBV5-4	TRBJ2-7	CASSLAGANPYEQYF	TGTGCCAGCAGCTTGGCCGGGGCGAATCCCTACGAGCAGTACTTC
NA	NA	TRBV7-9	TRBJ2-3	CASSRLQGRGDTQYF	TGTGCCAGCAGCAGGCTTCAGGGGCGGGGAGATACGCAGTATTTT